These T cell receptor beta chains were read from a single sample in a study of T-cell reconstitution after alpha-beta-depleted transplantation in children. Using its own MiXCR run on the PCR reads, TCRdb lists one record per CDR3 protein. Among some 240,000 distinct CDR3 sequences listed, approximately 12% were seen once. The sample in question was PBMCs from the stem cell graft donor, obtained from the stem cell graft. These receptors were obtained from a human donor who donated a stem cell graft to a child with acute lymphoblastic leukemia. Both conserved end residues are part of each CDR3. The order of the fields is V gene, J gene, CDR3 protein.

TRBV11-2	TRBJ2-2	CASSDTRPGELFF
TRBV6-1	TRBJ1-2	CASRVHSDGYTF
TRBV19	TRBJ1-2	CASSIGPKYGYTF
TRBV6-2/TRBV6-3	TRBJ2-7	CASSDVGGSTYEQYF
TRBV20-1	TRBJ2-3	CSARLVDREEDTQYF
TRBV3-1	TRBJ1-1	CASGDTDEAFF
TRBV29-1	TRBJ1-2	CSVEGRANYGYTF
TRBV20-1	TRBJ2-4	CSARGGAKNIQYF
TRBV7-9	TRBJ2-1	CASSSDRANNEQFF
TRBV20-1	TRBJ1-1	CSARRRPPPRNTEAFF
TRBV2	TRBJ1-1	CASSGLTVNTEAFF
TRBV10-3	TRBJ2-7	CAIGPGSDSYEQYF
TRBV3-1	TRBJ1-1	CASSQTGLTEAFF
TRBV11-2	TRBJ1-3	CASSQTGIDTIYF
TRBV10-3	TRBJ2-1	CAAKTSGSYNEQFF
TRBV12-3/TRBV12-4	TRBJ2-1	CARSLEGLAGVPSYNEQFF
TRBV20-1	TRBJ1-2	CSARLNRVGGYTF
TRBV18	TRBJ2-7	CASSPSRDRGVYEQYF
TRBV28	TRBJ1-1	CASSLWTAEAFF
TRBV7-7	TRBJ1-3	CASSPLDSGNTIYF
TRBV5-1	TRBJ2-5	CASSFSRGGGQETQYF
TRBV5-4	TRBJ2-1	CASSLSPAEYNEQFF
TRBV18	TRBJ2-7	CASSPRRGYEQYF